A single sample gave rise to the 32 T cell receptor beta chains below, sequenced in a study of T cells after yellow fever vaccination. MiXCR, applied by TCRdb to the 5' RACE reads, yields one record per CDR3 protein. The sample has about 58,000 distinct CDR3 sequences; more than 5.5% are singletons. The source material was CD8+ T cells sorted from PBMCs, sampled on the day of the first yellow fever vaccination. The receptors shown here come from a young man who received the YFV17D yellow fever vaccine.

CDR3 amino acids: CASSLRDTHYEQYF. Written as DNA, the CDR3 is TGTGCCAGCAGCTTGCGAGACACCCACTACGAGCAGTACTTC. The chain recombines TRBV7-9 with TRBJ2-7; D call uncertain. V was pared by 3 bases and J by 3 bases, with 12 bases between. CDR3 length: 14 residues. Germline assignment: CDR1 SEHNR and CDR2 FQNEAQ (reference sequence).

This clonotype was counted at least ten times. The chain combines TRBV20-1 with TRBJ2-1; tentatively, D is TRBD2 (5 bases). Deletions cut 1 base from V and 5 bases from J, with 12 bases between. CDR1 DFQATT and CDR2 SNEGSKA come from the germline V gene (reference sequence). The CDR3 has 14 residues. In DNA form, the CDR3 reads TGCAGTGCTAGAGGATTGCGGGCTAACAATGAGCAGTTCTTC. Translation: CSARGLRANNEQFF.

The V and J genes are TRBV6-1 and TRBJ1-2, with D unresolved. Germline values: CDR1 MNHNS, CDR2 SASEGT. Trimming took 5 bases from V and 7 from J, leaving 11 bases between them. The CDR3 sequence is 12 residues long. CDR3 in amino acids: CASSLFSIGYTF. The CDR3 DNA reads as TGTGCCAGCAGTCTGTTTTCGATTGGCTACACCTTC.

In this sample, this clonotype turned up a few times. V is TRBV7-2 and J is TRBJ2-3; 8 bases align to TRBD2. CDR1 and CDR2 from the germline V gene are SGHTA and FQGNSA. V trimming: 0 bases; J trimming: 1 base; junction bases outside the gene matches: 6. The CDR3 sequence is 17 residues long. CDR3 residues: CASSLAKRRGGTDTQYF. The CDR3, as DNA: TGTGCCAGCAGCTTAGCGAAGAGGCGGGGGGGCACAGATACGCAGTATTTT.

This clonotype was counted between two and nine times. This rearrangement joins TRBV7-9 to TRBJ2-4; D call uncertain. V was pared by 5 bases and J by 4 bases, with 15 bases between. The V gene's germline CDR1 is SEHNR and CDR2 FQNEAQ (reference sequence). The CDR3 has 15 amino acids. The CDR3 coding sequence is TGTGCCAGCAGCCCCCCGCTCCGACCAAAAAACATTCAGTACTTC. Translation gives CASSPPLRPKNIQYF.

This clonotype showed up just a few times. V and J are TRBV9 and TRBJ2-7, with D uncertain. Trimming left V 0 bases short and J 1 base short, with 8 bases between. Per germline, CDR1 SGDLS and CDR2 YYNGEE. The CDR3 is 14 amino acids. This CDR3 is CASSVGAGSYEQYF. The CDR3, as DNA: TGTGCCAGCAGCGTAGGGGCCGGGTCCTACGAGCAGTACTTC.

The rearrangement joins TRBV23-1 to TRBJ1-4, with D maybe TRBD1 (5 bases). TRBV23-1 is designated an ORF whose function remains uncertain. The germline V and J ends were trimmed by 3 bases and 1 base, with 18 bases remaining between them. This CDR3 is built from 18 residues. The CDR3 region is CASSHQGAPGETNEKLFF. Written as DNA, the CDR3 is TGCGCCAGCAGTCACCAAGGGGCTCCGGGCGAAACTAATGAAAAACTGTTTTTT.

This clonotype was recorded at least ten times. Germline is not matched at one junction end, which may reflect a read error. The V call is TRBV5-1, the J call TRBJ2-1; D not resolved. Looked up from germline, CDR1 is SGHRS and CDR2 is YFSETQ. CDR3 length: 11 residues. The CDR3 loop is CASSLGGEKFF. The CDR3 DNA reads TGCGCCAGCAGCTTGGGGGGTGAGAAGTTCTTC.

This clonotype was seen repeatedly, ten times or more. This chain joins TRBV6-2 or TRBV6-3 and TRBJ2-7; D may match TRBD1 or TRBD2 (5 bases each). V was cut by 2 bases and J by 2 bases, with 10 bases left in between. Germline V gene lookup returns CDR1 MNHEY and CDR2 SVGEGT. The length of the CDR3 is 14 residues. Here the CDR3 reads CASSYGTTTYEQYV. CDR3 in DNA: TGTGCCAGCAGTTACGGGACGACTACCTACGAGCAGTACGTC.

This rearrangement joins TRBV18 to TRBJ2-5; D possibly corresponds to TRBD2 (6 bases). Germline loops: CDR1 KGHSH, CDR2 LQKENI. V lost 3 bases to trimming and J lost 0 bases, with 8 bases between them. The CDR3 length is 14 residues. The CDR3, as DNA: TGTGCCAGCTCACCGGGGGGATACCAAGAGACCCAGTACTTC. Residues: CASSPGGYQETQYF.

This clonotype was detected ten times or more. The chain recombines TRBV20-1 with TRBJ1-1; 7 nucleotides align to TRBD1. After removal of 1 base from V and 2 bases from J, the junction contained 13 bases not matched to a gene. The germline CDR1 and CDR2 sequences are DFQATT and SNEGSKA (reference sequence). This CDR3 has 17 residues. The CDR3 loop is CSARGLWPGGYNTEAFF. DNA of the CDR3: TGCAGTGCTAGAGGTTTGTGGCCAGGGGGTTACAACACTGAAGCTTTCTTT.

The chain has TRBV7-9 and TRBJ2-5; the D gene is possibly TRBD2 (7 bases). In germline, CDR1 is SEHNR, CDR2 FQNEAQ (reference sequence). The CDR3 contains 17 residues. V was cut by 4 bases and J by 6 bases, with 24 bases left in between. The chain's CDR3 is CASSSTGYQAGLKTQYF. The CDR3 region has the DNA TGTGCCAGCAGCTCCACAGGGTATCAAGCGGGGTTGAAGACCCAGTACTTC.

This clonotype was counted at least ten times. The V and J genes are TRBV20-1 and TRBJ2-2; 8 bases match TRBD1. Germline assignment: CDR1 DFQATT and CDR2 SNEGSKA (reference sequence). CDR3 length: 16 residues. Trimming at V came to 0 bases and at J to 4 bases, leaving 7 bases not matched to a gene. Here the CDR3 reads CSARDQWTGLTGELFF. Written as DNA, the CDR3 is TGCAGTGCTAGAGATCAATGGACAGGGCTCACCGGGGAGCTGTTTTTT.

The chain combines TRBV4-1 with TRBJ2-3; 10 bases fit TRBD2. Germline-derived CDR1 and CDR2 are MGHRA and YSYEKL. The ends lost 3 bases at V and 0 bases at J; junction bases unmatched: 9. The CDR3 contains 18 residues. The CDR3 nucleotides read TGCGCCAGCAGCCATAGCCTAGCGGGGGTTCCGAGCACAGATACGCAGTATTTT. Its protein is CASSHSLAGVPSTDTQYF.

This clonotype was observed many times. In DNA form, the CDR3 reads TGTGCCAGCAGCTTACAGCTAGGGCAGCCCCAGCATTTT. Encoded protein: CASSLQLGQPQHF. This chain connects TRBV7-2 to TRBJ1-5; D uncertain. Germline-derived CDR1 and CDR2 are SGHTA and FQGNSA. CDR3 size: 13 residues. The ends were cut back, 2 bases at V and 7 bases at J, with 9 bases in the middle.

The chain links TRBV4-1 to TRBJ1-6; a weak D match, TRBD1 (5 bases). This CDR3 contains 15 residues. Between the trimmed V and J ends, which lost 0 bases and 7 bases, there was a span of 10 bases. Germline loops: CDR1 MGHRA, CDR2 YSYEKL. Here the CDR3 DNA reads TGCGCCAGCAGCCAAGACGGGACGCAGAATTCACCCCTCCACTTT. This gives the protein CASSQDGTQNSPLHF.

J is TRBJ1-2 and V is TRBV14; the D gene is possibly TRBD1 (6 bases). V dropped 6 bases and J dropped 4 bases, with 9 bases sitting between them. The CDR3 runs to 12 residues. Germline CDR1 is SGHDN and CDR2 is FVKESK. For the CDR3, the DNA is TGTGCCAGCAGGGACAGATCCTATGGCTACACCTTC. This gives the protein CASRDRSYGYTF. The variable domain in full, with the rest retrieved from reference TRBV14 and TRBJ1-2, is EAGVTQFPSHSVIEKGQTVTLRCDPISGHDNLYWYRRVMGKEIKFLLHFVKESKQDESGMPNNRFLAERTGGTYSTLKVQPAELEDSGVYFCASRDRSYGYTFGSGTRLTVV.

This clonotype was seen many times. The J gene is TRBJ2-7, the V gene TRBV2, with D perhaps matching TRBD1 (5 bases). Per the germline V gene, CDR1 is SNHLY and CDR2 is FYNNEI. Trimming stripped 4 bases from V and 3 bases from J, with 10 bases between. The CDR3 runs to 13 residues. CDR3 protein: CASSGGTGYEQYF. Here the CDR3 DNA reads TGTGCCAGCAGTGGGGGCACAGGCTACGAGCAGTACTTC.

This clonotype was seen many times. This chain joins TRBV6-5 and TRBJ2-2, with TRBD2 identical over 7 bases. From germline, CDR1 is MNHEY and CDR2 SVGAGI. The V and J ends lost 0 bases and 3 bases, in that order; junction bases with no gene match: 7. This CDR3 is 17 amino acids long. As DNA, the CDR3 is TGTGCCAGCAGTTACTCGACACGGGGGGTGGACACCGGGGAGCTGTTTTTT. This codes for CASSYSTRGVDTGELFF.

This clonotype was seen a few times. This chain uses TRBV5-1 with TRBJ1-6, with D possibly being TRBD1 (5 bases). CDR3 length: 14 residues. Between the trimmed V and J ends, which lost 4 bases and 6 bases, there was a span of 11 bases. In germline, CDR1 is SGHRS, CDR2 YFSETQ. CDR3 in DNA: TGCGCCAGCAGCCGCTACGGGGGTAATTCACCCCTCCACTTT. It translates to CASSRYGGNSPLHF.

This clonotype was counted at least ten times. V usage is TRBV15 and J usage is TRBJ2-7; D remains unclear. Germline CDR1 and CDR2: LNHNV and YYDKDF (reference sequence). CDR3 length equals 11 residues. Trimming took off 0 bases at V and 6 bases at J, with 3 bases between the two ends. This CDR3 reads CATSRESEQYF. CDR3 sequence (DNA): TGTGCCACCAGCAGAGAATCCGAGCAGTACTTC.

This clonotype occurred many times. The rearrangement links TRBV28 to TRBJ1-2; D is uncertain. V lost 3 bases and J lost 5, with 13 bases in between. The CDR3 length is 14 residues. Germline CDR1 reads MDHEN; CDR2 reads SYDVKM. The CDR3 spells CASSFLESIYGYTF. CDR3 nucleotides: TGTGCCAGCAGTTTCCTTGAATCGATTTATGGCTACACCTTC.

The chain links TRBV4-3 to TRBJ1-1; D remains unclear. The CDR3 extends over 14 amino acids. The V and J ends lost 0 bases and 1 base respectively, with 6 bases between them. From germline, CDR1 is LGHNA and CDR2 YSLEER. CDR3 residues: CASSQDPGNTEAFF. CDR3 nucleotides: TGCGCCAGCAGCCAAGATCCCGGGAACACTGAAGCTTTCTTT.

The chain couples TRBV29-1 to TRBJ2-7, with 7 bases matching TRBD1. V trimming: 6 bases; J trimming: 7 bases; junction bases outside the gene matches: 12. CDR3 size: 13 residues. Germline-derived CDR1 and CDR2 are SQVTM and ANQGSEA. As DNA, the CDR3 is TGCAGCGTCTCCACAGGGGTTGGGGTGGAGCAGTACGTC. The encoded protein is CSVSTGVGVEQYV.

This clonotype was seen at least ten times. The gene calls are TRBV5-1 and TRBJ1-1, with D maybe TRBD1 (5 bases). The CDR3 extends over 15 amino acids. Trimming took 0 bases from V and 5 from J, leaving 14 bases between them. Germline V gene data show CDR1 as SGHRS and CDR2 as YFSETQ. CDR3: CASSLDRIRVTEAFF. CDR3 bases: TGCGCCAGCAGCTTGGACAGGATCCGAGTAACTGAAGCTTTCTTT.

This clonotype showed up many times. The CDR3 region has the DNA TGTGCCAGCAGTCCCAGGGGGTGGGGGGGCAATCAGCCCCAGCATTTT. Amino acids: CASSPRGWGGNQPQHF. The chain employs TRBV12-3 or TRBV12-4 and TRBJ1-5, with TRBD1 identical over 7 bases. The length of the CDR3 is 16 residues. Unmatched junction bases numbered 9, after V lost 5 bases and J lost 2 bases.

This clonotype was counted many times. The V call is TRBV28, the J call TRBJ2-7; TRBD1 aligns across 10 bases. The CDR3 runs to 16 residues. The V gene's germline CDR1 is MDHEN and CDR2 SYDVKM. V shed 5 bases, J shed 6 bases, and the junction held 13 bases outside the gene matches. The CDR3 region has the DNA TGTGCCAGCAGTCCTCCTCCGGGACAGGGGATTGGCGAGCAGTACGTC. As protein: CASSPPPGQGIGEQYV.

The V and J genes are TRBV7-9 and TRBJ2-2, with D tentatively TRBD2 (6 bases). CDR3 length equals 15 residues. Trimming took off 1 base at V and 1 base at J, with 7 bases between the two ends. Germline V lookup: CDR1 SEHNR, CDR2 FQNEAQ (reference sequence). The CDR3 sequence: CASSLDGGNTGELFF. CDR3 DNA sequence: TGTGCCAGCAGCTTAGACGGGGGGAACACCGGGGAGCTGTTTTTT.

The sample holds a few counts of this clonotype. The chain couples TRBV5-8 to TRBJ2-7; D possibly corresponds to TRBD2 (5 bases). This CDR3 is built from 17 residues. The germline V and J ends were trimmed by 0 bases and 6 bases, with 22 bases remaining between them. In germline, CDR1 is SGHTS, CDR2 YDEGEE. The CDR3 spells CASSLEEGPDGEGEQYV. CDR3 bases: TGTGCCAGCAGCTTGGAAGAGGGCCCCGACGGAGAGGGCGAGCAGTACGTC.

This clonotype was counted many times. This chain uses TRBV28 with TRBJ2-2; 10 nucleotides line up with TRBD1. Germline lookup yields CDR1 MDHEN and CDR2 SYDVKM. The trim removed 4 bases at V and 6 bases at J, leaving 8 bases unmatched. This CDR3 has 16 residues. As DNA, the CDR3 is TGTGCCAGCAGTTCCGGACAGGGGGTGCTCTCCGGGGAGCTGTTTTTT. Its protein product is CASSSGQGVLSGELFF. The whole variable domain, filled in from reference TRBV28 and TRBJ2-2, reads DVKVTQSSRYLVKRTGEKVFLECVQDMDHENMFWYRQDPGLGLRLIYFSYDVKMKEKGDIPEGYSVSREKKERFSLILESASTNQTSMYLCASSSGQGVLSGELFFGEGSRLTVL.

This clonotype was picked up many times. The rearrangement uses TRBV15 and TRBJ1-5; D is unclear. Germline V CDR1 and CDR2: LNHNV, YYDKDF (reference sequence). This CDR3 spans 15 amino acids. V was cut by 3 bases and J by 2 bases, with 11 bases left in between. CDR3 sequence reads: CATSSWRGGNQPQHF. In DNA form, the CDR3 reads TGTGCCACCAGCAGTTGGCGGGGTGGCAATCAGCCCCAGCATTTT.

The chain couples TRBV14 to TRBJ1-2; D might be TRBD1 (5 bases). Germline V lookup: CDR1 SGHDN, CDR2 FVKESK. This CDR3 has 13 amino acids. V was shortened by 4 bases and J by 7 bases, with 13 bases between the two germline ends. CDR3 protein: CASSPGADFGYTF. The CDR3 region has the DNA TGTGCCAGCAGCCCTGGGGCAGACTTTGGCTACACCTTC.